The 14 T cell receptor beta chains presented below share a single source sample, sequenced in a study of blood T cell repertoires in COVID-19. The table came from immunoSEQ multiplex PCR; TCRdb's copy has only in-frame clones and leaves some out. The sample has 130,000 to 150,000 clones, 84% seen once; the top ten hold 38%. Sample: peripheral blood. The source is a human donor in a cohort sampled during active COVID-19.

This CDR3 is CASSPIQVLSYEQYF. In DNA, the CDR3 is TGTGCCAGCAGCCCCATACAGGTCCTATCCTACGAGCAGTACTTC. The chain carries TRBV7-2 and TRBJ2-7, with D possibly TRBD1 on 5 matching bases. V lost 5 bases and J lost 1, with 15 bases in between. Germline CDR1 SGHTA, CDR2 FQGNSA. The CDR3 has 15 residues.

This clone has more than one count but fewer than ten. V usage is TRBV7-3 and J usage is TRBJ2-3, with 9 nucleotides matching TRBD2. The J segment lost 1 base and the V segment lost 1 base, leaving 6 bases of the junction unmatched. The CDR3 is 17 amino acids. Germline assignment: CDR1 SGHTA and CDR2 FQGTGA. CDR3 loop: CASSLNPSGERTDTQYF. The CDR3 DNA reads TGTGCCAGCAGCTTAAACCCTAGCGGGGAGCGCACAGATACGCAGTATTTT.

The chain employs TRBV5-4 and TRBJ1-6; 7 bases are a match to TRBD1. The germline gives CDR1 SGHNT, CDR2 YYREEE (reference sequence). The CDR3 runs 19 residues. V shed 0 bases, J shed 0 bases, and the junction held 9 bases outside the gene matches. The CDR3 coding sequence is TGTGCCAGCAGCTTGGTTTGGGCCAGGGGGAGCTCCTATAATTCACCCCTCCACTTT. Translation: CASSLVWARGSSYNSPLHF.

This chain links TRBV28 with TRBJ2-3; 15 nucleotides line up with TRBD2. This CDR3 is built from 17 residues. The germline V gene encodes CDR1 MDHEN and CDR2 SYDVKM. Trimming took 5 bases from V and 5 from J; bases not matched to a gene: 8. The CDR3 nucleotides read TGTGCCAGCAGTCCGGGACTAGCGGGGGGCCGGGGAGATACGCAGTATTTT. Translating gives CASSPGLAGGRGDTQYF. The full variable domain, its missing parts supplied by reference TRBV28 and TRBJ2-3, is DVKVTQSSRYLVKRTGEKVFLECVQDMDHENMFWYRQDPGLGLRLIYFSYDVKMKEKGDIPEGYSVSREKKERFSLILESASTNQTSMYLCASSPGLAGGRGDTQYFGPGTRLTVL.

The chain combines TRBV28 with TRBJ2-3; perhaps TRBD2 as D (5 bases). The CDR3 has 15 residues. CDR1 is MDHEN and CDR2 is SYDVKM in the germline V gene. Trimming stripped 1 base from V and 3 bases from J, with 11 bases between. The CDR3 region has the DNA TGTGCCAGCAGTTTATCCGGGATCGGAACAGATACGCAGTATTTT. This translates into CASSLSGIGTDTQYF.

V is TRBV13 and J is TRBJ2-3, with 8 bases fitting TRBD1. V lost 5 bases and J lost 1; bases outside the gene matches: 8. The CDR3 loop spans 16 amino acids. Germline V gives CDR1 PRHDT, CDR2 FYEKMQ (reference sequence). CDR3 sequence reads: CASSVGTGQGTDTQYF. CDR3 in DNA: TGTGCCAGCAGCGTCGGGACAGGCCAGGGCACAGATACGCAGTATTTT.

This sequence joins TRBV5-1 and TRBJ1-1; 12 bases are shared with TRBD1. Per the germline V gene, CDR1 is SGHRS and CDR2 is YFSETQ. The CDR3 has 16 residues. V gave up 3 bases and J gave up 6 bases; unmatched junction bases: 9. The CDR3 loop reads CASSYGTGGLNAEAFF. Here the CDR3 DNA reads TGCGCCAGCAGCTACGGGACAGGGGGCCTCAACGCTGAAGCTTTCTTT. Variable domain in full (rest from reference TRBV5-1 and TRBJ1-1): KAGVTQTPRYLIKTRGQQVTLSCSPISGHRSVSWYQQTPGQGLQFLFEYFSETQRNKGNFPGRFSGRQFSNSRSEMNVSTLELGDSALYLCASSYGTGGLNAEAFFGQGTRLTVV.

CDR3 coding DNA: TGTGCCAGTAGCTCGGGTCCCGGGAGCACAGATACGCAGTATTTT. As protein: CASSSGPGSTDTQYF. The rearrangement uses TRBV19 and TRBJ2-3; D not resolved. Trimming left V 6 bases short and J 0 bases short, with 13 bases between. Germline V CDR1 and CDR2: LNHDA, SQIVND (reference sequence). This CDR3 contains 15 residues.

This sequence joins TRBV11-2 and TRBJ2-3; a weak D match, TRBD2 (6 bases). The CDR3 consists of 15 residues. V gave up 5 bases and J gave up 1 base, with 13 bases separating them. CDR1 SGHAT and CDR2 FQNNGV come from the germline V gene. CDR3 amino acids: CASSPSGLRTDTQYF. In nucleotides, the CDR3 is TGTGCCAGCAGCCCCTCGGGACTTCGCACAGATACGCAGTATTTT. The whole variable domain, remainder taken from reference TRBV11-2 and TRBJ2-3, is EAGVAQSPRYKIIEKRQSVAFWCNPISGHATLYWYQQILGQGPKLLIQFQNNGVVDDSQLPKDRFSAERLKGVDSTLKIQPAKLEDSAVYLCASSPSGLRTDTQYFGPGTRLTVL.

V and J are TRBV18 and TRBJ2-5; TRBD2 matches at 15 bases. The germline CDR1 and CDR2 sequences are KGHSH and LQKENI. The junction had 5 bases not matched to a gene; V was cut back by 2 bases and J by 1 base. The CDR3 sequence is 18 residues long. The CDR3 here is CASSPRTSGGAVQETQYF. For the CDR3, the DNA is TGTGCCAGCTCACCAAGGACTAGCGGGGGGGCCGTCCAAGAGACCCAGTACTTC.

The V gene is TRBV6-5, the J gene TRBJ2-3, with D possibly being TRBD2 (5 bases). Trimming took off 2 bases at V and 6 bases at J, with 12 bases between the two ends. This CDR3 contains 14 residues. Per germline, CDR1 MNHEY and CDR2 SVGAGI. The CDR3 spells CASSYREGSDTQYF. The CDR3 DNA is TGTGCCAGCAGTTACCGGGAAGGTTCGGATACGCAGTATTTT.

The chain couples TRBV19 to TRBJ1-5; 11 bases agree with TRBD1. Germline V CDR1 and CDR2: LNHDA, SQIVND (reference sequence). V lost 6 bases and J lost 7; bases outside the gene matches: 5. The CDR3 runs 14 residues. The DNA of the CDR3 is TGTGCCAGTAGGGGACAGGGGGGCGGGCAGCCCCAGCATTTT. Its protein is CASRGQGGGQPQHF. The full variable domain, rest sourced from reference TRBV19 and TRBJ1-5, is DGGITQSPKYLFRKEGQNVTLSCEQNLNHDAMYWYRQDPGQGLRLIYYSQIVNDFQKGDIAEGYSVSREKKESFPLTVTSAQKNPTAFYLCASRGQGGGQPQHFGDGTRLSIL.

The rearrangement uses TRBV28 and TRBJ1-2, with D unresolved. The V end was cut by 3 bases, the J end by 7 bases, with 6 bases between. Germline CDR1 is MDHEN and CDR2 is SYDVKM. The CDR3 is 11 residues long. DNA for the CDR3: TGTGCCAGCAGTTTCGGGAGTGGCTACACCTTC. This encodes CASSFGSGYTF.

The chain couples TRBV3-1 (or the pseudogene TRBV3-2) to TRBJ1-2, with TRBD1 as a possible D gene (5 bases). The CDR3 has 14 residues. Germline assignment: CDR1 LGHDT and CDR2 YNNKEL (reference sequence). Trimming shortened V by 1 base and J by 4 bases, and 10 bases separated the two germline ends. DNA for the CDR3: TGTGCCAGCAGCCAAGTAGCAGGGCCCTATGGCTACACCTTC. It encodes CASSQVAGPYGYTF.